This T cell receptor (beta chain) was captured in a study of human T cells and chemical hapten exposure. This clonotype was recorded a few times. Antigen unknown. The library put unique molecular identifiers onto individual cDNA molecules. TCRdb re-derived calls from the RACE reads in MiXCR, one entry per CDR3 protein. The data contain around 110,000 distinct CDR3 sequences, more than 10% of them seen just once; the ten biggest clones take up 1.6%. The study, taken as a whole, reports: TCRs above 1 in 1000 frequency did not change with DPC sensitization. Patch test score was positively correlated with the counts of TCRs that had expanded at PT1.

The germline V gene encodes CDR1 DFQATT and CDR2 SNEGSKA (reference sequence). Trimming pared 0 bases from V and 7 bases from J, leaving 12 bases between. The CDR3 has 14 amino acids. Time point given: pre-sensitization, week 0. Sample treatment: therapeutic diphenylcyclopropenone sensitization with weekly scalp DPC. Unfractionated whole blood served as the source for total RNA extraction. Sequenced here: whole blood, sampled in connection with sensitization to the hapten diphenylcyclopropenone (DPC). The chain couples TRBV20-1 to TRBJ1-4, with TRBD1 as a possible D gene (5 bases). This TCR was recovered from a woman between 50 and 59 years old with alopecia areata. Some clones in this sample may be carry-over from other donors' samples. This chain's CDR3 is CSARETRTREKLFF. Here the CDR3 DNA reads TGCAGTGCTAGAGAAACAAGGACACGTGAAAAACTGTTTTTT.